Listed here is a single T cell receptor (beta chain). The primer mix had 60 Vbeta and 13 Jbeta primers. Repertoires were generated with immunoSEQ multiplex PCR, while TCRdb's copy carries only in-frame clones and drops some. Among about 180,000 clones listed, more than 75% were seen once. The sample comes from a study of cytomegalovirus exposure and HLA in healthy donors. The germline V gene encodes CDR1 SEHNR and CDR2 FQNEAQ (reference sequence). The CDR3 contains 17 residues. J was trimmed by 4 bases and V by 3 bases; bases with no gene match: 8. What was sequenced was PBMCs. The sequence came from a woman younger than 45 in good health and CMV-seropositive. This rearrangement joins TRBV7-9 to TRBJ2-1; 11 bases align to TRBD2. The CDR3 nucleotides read TGTGCCAGCAGCTTTCGGGCTAGCGGGGGGTCATACAATGAGCAGTTCTTC. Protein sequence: CASSFRASGGSYNEQFF.